This is a list of T cell receptor beta chains from one sample in a study of cytomegalovirus exposure and HLA in healthy donors. Only in-frame clones appear in the TCRdb table, and some are missing; sequencing was by immunoSEQ multiplex PCR. The sample has approximately 88,000 clones, 84% seen once; the top ten hold roughly 12%. Sequencing used PBMCs. The receptors come from a woman under 30 in good health and CMV-seropositive. Both conserved end residues are part of each CDR3. Fields, in order: V gene, J gene, D gene, clone size, CDR3 DNA, CDR3 protein. A D gene is named only where the DNA matches it firmly. Clone size appears in some rows only: once, few, many, or a class for an expanded clone.

>TRBV14|TRBJ2-6|-|-
TGTGCCAGCAATCCGTCTGGGGCCAACGTCCTGACTTTC
CASNPSGANVLTF
>TRBV7-8|TRBJ2-1|TRBD2|-
TGTGCCAGCAGCTTAGCGTCGGGGGGGCCTACCCATGAGCAGTTCTTC
CASSLASGGPTHEQFF
>TRBV15|TRBJ1-1|-|-
TGTGCCACCAGCAGAGTTGCGGTGAACACTGAAGCTTTCTTT
CATSRVAVNTEAFF
>TRBV29-1|TRBJ1-2|TRBD1|few
TGCAGCGCCGGGACAGGAGAGGCCGGCTACACCTTC
CSAGTGEAGYTF
>TRBV9|TRBJ2-2|TRBD1|-
TGTGCCAGCAGCCCCACAGGGGGGTTCGGGGAGCTGTTTTTT
CASSPTGGFGELFF
>TRBV19|TRBJ1-1|-|once
TGTGCCAGTAGTGTGAAGTCCCCCGGGGAAGCTTTCTTT
CASSVKSPGEAFF
>TRBV4-2|TRBJ2-2|TRBD1|-
TGTGCCAGCAGCCAAGATTTGTATTGGGACAGGGGCCCCGGGGAGCTGTTTTTT
CASSQDLYWDRGPGELFF
>TRBV13|TRBJ2-7|-|-
TGTGCCAGCTTTGCTAGCTCCTACGAGCAGTACTTC
CASFASSYEQYF
>TRBV7-3|TRBJ1-6|TRBD1|-
TGTGCCAGCAGCTTAACCCACGGGACAGGGGATTCACCCCTCCACTTT
CASSLTHGTGDSPLHF
>TRBV28|TRBJ2-2|TRBD2|-
TGTGCCAGCAGTCCTCACGGCGGGGGAACGAACACCGGGGAGCTGTTTTTT
CASSPHGGGTNTGELFF
>TRBV5-1|TRBJ1-2|-|-
TGCGCCAGCAGCTGGGCCGGGACTTCGAAAGTTGGCTATGGCTACACCTTC
CASSWAGTSKVGYGYTF
>TRBV27|TRBJ2-7|TRBD2|-
TGTGCCAGCAGCATGACTAGCCCGAACGAGCAGTACTTC
CASSMTSPNEQYF
>TRBV6-1|TRBJ1-3|-|-
TGTGCCAGCGAAACTTTTGGAAACACCATATATTTT
CASETFGNTIYF
>TRBV6-4|TRBJ2-3|-|-
TGTGCCAGCAGTGACTCGTCCAGGACAGATACGCAGTATTTT
CASSDSSRTDTQYF
>TRBV10-2|TRBJ2-5|-|-
TGCGCCAGCACTTCGACAGGAAGGGAGACCCAGTACTTC
CASTSTGRETQYF
>TRBV7-3|TRBJ1-1|-|-
TGTGCCAGCAGCTTAGGGGCGGGGGAGAACACTGAAGCTTTCTTT
CASSLGAGENTEAFF
>TRBV7-3|TRBJ2-5|-|-
TGTGCCAGCAGCCCCTCTTCCCCAAAACCCTCGAGGGAGACCCAGTACTTC
CASSPSSPKPSRETQYF
>TRBV27|TRBJ1-1|-|-
TGTGCCAGCAGTTTATCTCCAGTGGACACTGAAGCTTTCTTT
CASSLSPVDTEAFF
>TRBV27|TRBJ1-1|-|-
TGTGCCAGCAGTTTGGGGGGTCAGATGAACACTGAAGCTTTCTTT
CASSLGGQMNTEAFF
>TRBV6-1|TRBJ1-6|TRBD1|few
TGTGCCAGCAGCGTCGACAGGGGAGATTCACCCCTCCACTTT
CASSVDRGDSPLHF
>TRBV4-1|TRBJ1-5|TRBD1|-
TGCGCCAGCAGCAGCGGACAGGGTCAGCCCCAGCATTTT
CASSSGQGQPQHF
>TRBV27|TRBJ2-2|-|-
TGTGCCAGCACCCGGGTGGGGGCCCCGAACACCGGGGAGCTGTTTTTT
CASTRVGAPNTGELFF
>TRBV7-3|TRBJ2-2|-|-
TGTGCCAGCACCCTAAGGGCCACCCCACCTGGACACCCAGCGAACACCGGGGAGCTGTTTTTT
CASTLRATPPGHPANTGELFF
>TRBV5-1|TRBJ2-3|-|-
TGCGCCAGCCGCGACATCCCCAGCACAGATACGCAGTATTTT
CASRDIPSTDTQYF
>TRBV7-9|TRBJ2-5|-|-
TGTGCCAGCAGCTTGGAGGGCTTGGAGACCCAGTACTTC
CASSLEGLETQYF
>TRBV7-9|TRBJ2-7|TRBD1|-
TGTGCCAGCAGCTTGGACAGGAGCTCCTACGAGCAGTACTTC
CASSLDRSSYEQYF
>TRBV6-1|TRBJ2-7|TRBD1|-
TGTGCCAGCAGTGAAGAGGAAACAGGGGGCGATGAGCAGTACTTC
CASSEEETGGDEQYF
>TRBV11-2|TRBJ2-7|-|-
TGTGCCAGCAGCTTGAGCCGGGATCTGAGCGAGCAGTACTTC
CASSLSRDLSEQYF